These 20 T cell receptor beta chains were sequenced from one sample in a study of T cell changes during pregnancy in multiple sclerosis. The method was immunoSEQ multiplex PCR; TCRdb's version includes in-frame clones alone and lacks a portion of them. The sample has under 80,000 clones, approximately 94% seen once; the top ten hold 0.58%. The sequencing used peripheral blood, collected in the third trimester of pregnancy. Receptors were obtained from a female donor with multiple sclerosis, enrolled in a pregnancy study.

The CDR3 loop reads CASSLDRVVRNQPQHF. In nucleotides, the CDR3 is TGTGCCAGCAGCTTAGACAGGGTAGTTCGCAATCAGCCCCAGCATTTT. The chain couples TRBV7-2 to TRBJ1-5; D may be TRBD1 (6 bases). V was cut by 1 base and J by 2 bases, with 12 bases left in between. The CDR3 sequence is 16 residues long. Germline-derived CDR1 and CDR2 are SGHTA and FQGNSA.

The genes are TRBV5-6 and TRBJ1-2; 7 nucleotides line up with TRBD1. Germline lookup yields CDR1 SGHDT and CDR2 YYEEEE. V shed 0 bases and J 5 bases; nucleotides not matched to a gene: 10. The CDR3 length is 16 residues. CDR3 nucleotide sequence: TGTGCCAGCAGCTTGGTTTTAGGGGGCCAGGGGTATGGCTACACCTTC. This sequence encodes CASSLVLGGQGYGYTF.

The gene calls are TRBV7-2 and TRBJ2-7; D might be TRBD1 (5 bases). Trimming took off 3 bases at V and 3 bases at J, with 15 bases between the two ends. CDR3 length equals 15 residues. Germline V lookup: CDR1 SGHTA, CDR2 FQGNSA. CDR3 loop: CASSFGQGGFYEQYF. The CDR3 DNA sequence: TGTGCCAGCAGCTTTGGCCAGGGTGGTTTCTACGAGCAGTACTTC. The full variable domain, rest sourced from reference TRBV7-2 and TRBJ2-7, is GAGVSQSPSNKVTEKGKDVELRCDPISGHTALYWYRQSLGQGLEFLIYFQGNSAPDKSGLPSDRFSAERTGGSVSTLTIQRTQQEDSAVYLCASSFGQGGFYEQYFGPGTRLTVT.

This chain links TRBV5-5 with TRBJ2-6; D ambiguous. CDR1 is SGHKS and CDR2 is YYEKEE in the germline V gene (reference sequence). CDR3 length: 17 residues. Trimming shortened V by 4 bases and J by 0 bases, and 14 bases separated the two germline ends. CDR3 DNA sequence: TGTGCCAGCAGCCCCGGTGGGCTACCCTCTGGGGCCAACGTCCTGACTTTC. Protein: CASSPGGLPSGANVLTF.

This rearrangement joins TRBV5-6 to TRBJ1-5; 7 nucleotides agree with TRBD1. The CDR3 consists of 14 residues. Germline V CDR1 and CDR2: SGHDT, YYEEEE. J gave up 6 bases and V 1 base, and 4 bases lay outside the gene matches. CDR3 amino acids: CASSLRGGGQPQHF. CDR3 coding DNA: TGTGCCAGCAGCTTGCGAGGGGGCGGTCAGCCCCAGCATTTT.

The chain joins TRBV28 to TRBJ2-5, with 7 bases fitting TRBD1. Germline lookup yields CDR1 MDHEN and CDR2 SYDVKM. The CDR3 spans 16 residues. The trim removed 3 bases at V and 1 base at J, leaving 8 bases unmatched. In nucleotides, the CDR3 is TGTGCCAGCAGTTTTACCGCCCGGGACAGCCAAGAGACCCAGTACTTC. It encodes CASSFTARDSQETQYF. Combining the CDR3 with reference TRBV28 and TRBJ2-5 gives the whole variable domain DVKVTQSSRYLVKRTGEKVFLECVQDMDHENMFWYRQDPGLGLRLIYFSYDVKMKEKGDIPEGYSVSREKKERFSLILESASTNQTSMYLCASSFTARDSQETQYFGPGTRLLVL.

This chain links TRBV29-1 with TRBJ2-7; the match to TRBD1 covers 9 bases. This CDR3 is 13 amino acids long. Germline CDR1 is SQVTM and CDR2 is ANQGSEA. Trimming removed 6 bases from V and 4 bases from J; junction bases left unmatched: 7. DNA for the CDR3: TGCAGCGTCCCCGGGACAGGGCTGTACGAGCAGTACTTC. Protein: CSVPGTGLYEQYF.

The V and J genes are TRBV4-3 and TRBJ2-3, with D perhaps TRBD2 (6 bases). Germline CDR1 reads LGHNA; CDR2 reads YSLEER. The CDR3 is 17 amino acids. Trimming pared 0 bases from V and 1 base from J, leaving 14 bases between. CDR3 amino acids: CASSQDWVPGGTDTQYF. DNA for the CDR3: TGCGCCAGCAGCCAAGATTGGGTGCCGGGGGGCACAGATACGCAGTATTTT.

This sequence joins TRBV12-5 and TRBJ2-5, with a possible D match to TRBD1 (6 bases). The V gene lost 5 bases and the J gene lost 1 base, with 17 bases spanning the gap. The length of the CDR3 is 16 residues. Germline V gene lookup returns CDR1 LGHNT and CDR2 FRNRAP. CDR3 in amino acids: CASGHRSDRPQETQYF. The DNA for the CDR3 is TGTGCTAGTGGTCACCGCTCAGACAGGCCCCAAGAGACCCAGTACTTC.

This rearrangement joins TRBV11-3 to TRBJ1-1, with a tentative D call TRBD1 (5 bases). V lost 5 bases, J lost 7 bases, and 14 bases lay in between. CDR1 is SGHNT and CDR2 is YENEEA in the germline V gene. This CDR3 is 13 amino acids long. The CDR3 loop reads CASSRGSAGEAFF. The CDR3 DNA sequence: TGTGCCAGCAGCCGGGGGTCCGCCGGTGAAGCTTTCTTT.

This chain uses TRBV20-1 with TRBJ1-4; no firm D call. This CDR3 has 11 residues. The germline V gene has CDR1 DFQATT and CDR2 SNEGSKA (reference sequence). V was pared by 7 bases and J by 11 bases, with 14 bases between. CDR3 loop: CSVGRTGKLFF. CDR3 sequence (DNA): TGCAGTGTTGGACGAACGGGGAAACTGTTTTTT.

This chain joins TRBV5-6 and TRBJ2-1, with TRBD1 matching over 8 bases. The CDR3 is made up of 15 amino acids. The V segment lost 3 bases and the J segment 4 bases; nucleotides outside the gene matches: 6. Germline loops: CDR1 SGHDT, CDR2 YYEEEE. CDR3 nucleotide sequence: TGTGCCAGCAGCTCGCTTACAGGGGGGTACAATGAGCAGTTCTTC. Protein: CASSSLTGGYNEQFF.

Concerning this clone: Its ends do not fully match the called genes, so a read error is possible. The chain carries TRBV7-7 and TRBJ2-1; perhaps TRBD1 as D (6 bases). The length of the CDR3 is 16 residues. CDR1 and CDR2 from the germline V gene are SSHAT and FNYEAQ (reference sequence). DNA for the CDR3: TGTGCTAGCAGCCGGGACAATAGAGTTGGGGGCAATGAGCAGTTCTTC. This sequence encodes CASSRDNRVGGNEQFF.

The rearrangement links TRBV29-1 to TRBJ1-6; 8 positions agree with TRBD1. Unmatched junction bases numbered 7, after V lost 4 bases and J lost 8 bases. Germline V gives CDR1 SQVTM, CDR2 ANQGSEA. This CDR3 has 14 residues. The CDR3 here is CSVVGTGIYSPLHF. The DNA of the CDR3 is TGCAGCGTTGTCGGGACAGGAATTTATTCACCCCTCCACTTT.

V and J are TRBV9 and TRBJ2-5; D uncertain. This CDR3 is built from 12 residues. The V end lost 3 bases, the J end lost 4 bases, and 7 bases lay between the germline ends. The germline gives CDR1 SGDLS, CDR2 YYNGEE. CDR3 residues: CASSAPRETQYF. CDR3 nucleotide sequence: TGTGCCAGCAGCGCCCCCCGAGAGACCCAGTACTTC.

The V and J genes are TRBV30 and TRBJ1-1; no reliable D call. CDR3 length equals 13 residues. Germline CDR1 reads GTSNPN; CDR2 reads SVGIG (reference sequence). V was cut by 0 bases and J by 2 bases, with 7 bases left in between. The CDR3 here is CAWSVMGNTEAFF. CDR3 DNA sequence: TGTGCCTGGAGTGTAATGGGCAACACTGAAGCTTTCTTT.

The V call is TRBV6-5, the J call TRBJ2-2; tentatively, D is TRBD1 (5 bases). V dropped 4 bases and J dropped 8 bases, with 8 bases sitting between them. The CDR3 is made up of 12 amino acids. The germline V gene encodes CDR1 MNHEY and CDR2 SVGAGI. Written as DNA, the CDR3 is TGTGCCAGCAGTTCTAGGGGTGGGGAGCTGTTTTTT. It codes for CASSSRGGELFF.

The J gene is TRBJ2-5, the V gene TRBV19; 12 nucleotides match TRBD2. The CDR3 totals 15 residues. Germline CDR1 LNHDA, CDR2 SQIVND (reference sequence). The junction had 5 bases not matched to a gene; V was cut back by 4 bases and J by 5 bases. This chain's CDR3 is CASSTSTSGRETQYF. The CDR3 nucleotides read TGTGCCAGTAGTACATCAACTAGCGGGAGGGAGACCCAGTACTTC.

Remarks on this clone: One end of the junction fails to match germline, which may point to a read error. This sequence joins TRBV7-7 and TRBJ2-1, with D perhaps being TRBD1 or TRBD2 (6 bases each). The CDR3 has 15 residues. The germline CDR1 and CDR2 sequences are SSHAT and FNYEAQ (reference sequence). The CDR3, as DNA: TGTGCTAGCAGCTTAGGGGGAGGACCCTACAATGAGCAGTTCTTC. Translation gives CASSLGGGPYNEQFF.

The chain uses TRBV2 and TRBJ2-7; no definite D call. This CDR3 has 13 amino acids. CDR1 SNHLY and CDR2 FYNNEI come from the germline V gene. Trimming took off 7 bases at V and 2 bases at J, with 12 bases between the two ends. Here the CDR3 reads CASTGWRPYEQYF. CDR3 in DNA: TGTGCCAGCACCGGTTGGAGACCCTACGAGCAGTACTTC.